Listed here are 4 T cell receptor beta chains from one sample, sequenced in a study of CD8 T cells in ankylosing spondylitis. For these receptors, no antigen is known. Notes on the study in general: Typical of ankylosing spondylitis blood, it appeared, was a TCR beta motif of fewer than ten highly homologous variants.

One entry per CDR3 protein, called by TCRdb with MiXCR from the 5' RACE reads. The sample gives some 400,000 distinct CDR3 sequences, around 22% of which show up once; around 17% is in the top ten. The sample taken for sequencing was blood, either unsorted or a sorted T cell fraction (not recorded which). These receptors came from a male donor with ankylosing spondylitis.

This clonotype was seen only a few times. This chain links TRBV19 with TRBJ1-5; 7 bases are a match to TRBD1. The germline CDR1 and CDR2 sequences are LNHDA and SQIVND (reference sequence). The CDR3 is 15 residues long. The J segment lost 4 bases and the V segment lost 5 bases, leaving 8 bases of the junction unmatched. The CDR3 DNA sequence: TGTGCCAGTAGTTTGGGCAGGGGGATTAATCAGCCCCAGCATTTT. This gives the protein CASSLGRGINQPQHF.

The chain uses TRBV4-1 and TRBJ2-6, with 7 bases identical to TRBD1. In germline, CDR1 is MGHRA, CDR2 YSYEKL. The CDR3 runs 17 residues. V dropped 2 bases and J dropped 0; count of bases not matched to a gene: 4. The CDR3, as DNA: TGCGCCAGCAGCCAATCCCGGGACAGCTCTGGGGCCAACGTCCTGACTTTC. Translated: CASSQSRDSSGANVLTF.

This clonotype was recorded a few times. The chain has TRBV6-6 and TRBJ2-2, with D perhaps TRBD2 (5 bases). The ends were cut back, 5 bases at V and 6 bases at J, with 10 bases in the middle. Germline-derived CDR1 and CDR2 are MNHNY and SVGAGI (reference sequence). This CDR3 comprises 13 residues. The CDR3 loop reads CASSPGLSGELFF. Here the CDR3 DNA reads TGTGCCAGCAGTCCCGGACTCTCCGGGGAGCTGTTTTTT.

The V and J genes are TRBV5-1 and TRBJ1-2, with D possibly being TRBD1 (6 bases). V dropped 1 base and J dropped 1 base, with 11 bases sitting between them. Germline assignment: CDR1 SGHRS and CDR2 YFSETQ. This CDR3 has 15 residues. The CDR3 protein is CASSLPGQNNYGYTF. The CDR3 DNA is TGCGCCAGCAGCTTGCCCGGACAGAATAACTATGGCTACACCTTC. The variable domain in full, with the rest retrieved from reference TRBV5-1 and TRBJ1-2, is KAGVTQTPRYLIKTRGQQVTLSCSPISGHRSVSWYQQTPGQGLQFLFEYFSETQRNKGNFPGRFSGRQFSNSRSEMNVSTLELGDSALYLCASSLPGQNNYGYTFGSGTRLTVV.